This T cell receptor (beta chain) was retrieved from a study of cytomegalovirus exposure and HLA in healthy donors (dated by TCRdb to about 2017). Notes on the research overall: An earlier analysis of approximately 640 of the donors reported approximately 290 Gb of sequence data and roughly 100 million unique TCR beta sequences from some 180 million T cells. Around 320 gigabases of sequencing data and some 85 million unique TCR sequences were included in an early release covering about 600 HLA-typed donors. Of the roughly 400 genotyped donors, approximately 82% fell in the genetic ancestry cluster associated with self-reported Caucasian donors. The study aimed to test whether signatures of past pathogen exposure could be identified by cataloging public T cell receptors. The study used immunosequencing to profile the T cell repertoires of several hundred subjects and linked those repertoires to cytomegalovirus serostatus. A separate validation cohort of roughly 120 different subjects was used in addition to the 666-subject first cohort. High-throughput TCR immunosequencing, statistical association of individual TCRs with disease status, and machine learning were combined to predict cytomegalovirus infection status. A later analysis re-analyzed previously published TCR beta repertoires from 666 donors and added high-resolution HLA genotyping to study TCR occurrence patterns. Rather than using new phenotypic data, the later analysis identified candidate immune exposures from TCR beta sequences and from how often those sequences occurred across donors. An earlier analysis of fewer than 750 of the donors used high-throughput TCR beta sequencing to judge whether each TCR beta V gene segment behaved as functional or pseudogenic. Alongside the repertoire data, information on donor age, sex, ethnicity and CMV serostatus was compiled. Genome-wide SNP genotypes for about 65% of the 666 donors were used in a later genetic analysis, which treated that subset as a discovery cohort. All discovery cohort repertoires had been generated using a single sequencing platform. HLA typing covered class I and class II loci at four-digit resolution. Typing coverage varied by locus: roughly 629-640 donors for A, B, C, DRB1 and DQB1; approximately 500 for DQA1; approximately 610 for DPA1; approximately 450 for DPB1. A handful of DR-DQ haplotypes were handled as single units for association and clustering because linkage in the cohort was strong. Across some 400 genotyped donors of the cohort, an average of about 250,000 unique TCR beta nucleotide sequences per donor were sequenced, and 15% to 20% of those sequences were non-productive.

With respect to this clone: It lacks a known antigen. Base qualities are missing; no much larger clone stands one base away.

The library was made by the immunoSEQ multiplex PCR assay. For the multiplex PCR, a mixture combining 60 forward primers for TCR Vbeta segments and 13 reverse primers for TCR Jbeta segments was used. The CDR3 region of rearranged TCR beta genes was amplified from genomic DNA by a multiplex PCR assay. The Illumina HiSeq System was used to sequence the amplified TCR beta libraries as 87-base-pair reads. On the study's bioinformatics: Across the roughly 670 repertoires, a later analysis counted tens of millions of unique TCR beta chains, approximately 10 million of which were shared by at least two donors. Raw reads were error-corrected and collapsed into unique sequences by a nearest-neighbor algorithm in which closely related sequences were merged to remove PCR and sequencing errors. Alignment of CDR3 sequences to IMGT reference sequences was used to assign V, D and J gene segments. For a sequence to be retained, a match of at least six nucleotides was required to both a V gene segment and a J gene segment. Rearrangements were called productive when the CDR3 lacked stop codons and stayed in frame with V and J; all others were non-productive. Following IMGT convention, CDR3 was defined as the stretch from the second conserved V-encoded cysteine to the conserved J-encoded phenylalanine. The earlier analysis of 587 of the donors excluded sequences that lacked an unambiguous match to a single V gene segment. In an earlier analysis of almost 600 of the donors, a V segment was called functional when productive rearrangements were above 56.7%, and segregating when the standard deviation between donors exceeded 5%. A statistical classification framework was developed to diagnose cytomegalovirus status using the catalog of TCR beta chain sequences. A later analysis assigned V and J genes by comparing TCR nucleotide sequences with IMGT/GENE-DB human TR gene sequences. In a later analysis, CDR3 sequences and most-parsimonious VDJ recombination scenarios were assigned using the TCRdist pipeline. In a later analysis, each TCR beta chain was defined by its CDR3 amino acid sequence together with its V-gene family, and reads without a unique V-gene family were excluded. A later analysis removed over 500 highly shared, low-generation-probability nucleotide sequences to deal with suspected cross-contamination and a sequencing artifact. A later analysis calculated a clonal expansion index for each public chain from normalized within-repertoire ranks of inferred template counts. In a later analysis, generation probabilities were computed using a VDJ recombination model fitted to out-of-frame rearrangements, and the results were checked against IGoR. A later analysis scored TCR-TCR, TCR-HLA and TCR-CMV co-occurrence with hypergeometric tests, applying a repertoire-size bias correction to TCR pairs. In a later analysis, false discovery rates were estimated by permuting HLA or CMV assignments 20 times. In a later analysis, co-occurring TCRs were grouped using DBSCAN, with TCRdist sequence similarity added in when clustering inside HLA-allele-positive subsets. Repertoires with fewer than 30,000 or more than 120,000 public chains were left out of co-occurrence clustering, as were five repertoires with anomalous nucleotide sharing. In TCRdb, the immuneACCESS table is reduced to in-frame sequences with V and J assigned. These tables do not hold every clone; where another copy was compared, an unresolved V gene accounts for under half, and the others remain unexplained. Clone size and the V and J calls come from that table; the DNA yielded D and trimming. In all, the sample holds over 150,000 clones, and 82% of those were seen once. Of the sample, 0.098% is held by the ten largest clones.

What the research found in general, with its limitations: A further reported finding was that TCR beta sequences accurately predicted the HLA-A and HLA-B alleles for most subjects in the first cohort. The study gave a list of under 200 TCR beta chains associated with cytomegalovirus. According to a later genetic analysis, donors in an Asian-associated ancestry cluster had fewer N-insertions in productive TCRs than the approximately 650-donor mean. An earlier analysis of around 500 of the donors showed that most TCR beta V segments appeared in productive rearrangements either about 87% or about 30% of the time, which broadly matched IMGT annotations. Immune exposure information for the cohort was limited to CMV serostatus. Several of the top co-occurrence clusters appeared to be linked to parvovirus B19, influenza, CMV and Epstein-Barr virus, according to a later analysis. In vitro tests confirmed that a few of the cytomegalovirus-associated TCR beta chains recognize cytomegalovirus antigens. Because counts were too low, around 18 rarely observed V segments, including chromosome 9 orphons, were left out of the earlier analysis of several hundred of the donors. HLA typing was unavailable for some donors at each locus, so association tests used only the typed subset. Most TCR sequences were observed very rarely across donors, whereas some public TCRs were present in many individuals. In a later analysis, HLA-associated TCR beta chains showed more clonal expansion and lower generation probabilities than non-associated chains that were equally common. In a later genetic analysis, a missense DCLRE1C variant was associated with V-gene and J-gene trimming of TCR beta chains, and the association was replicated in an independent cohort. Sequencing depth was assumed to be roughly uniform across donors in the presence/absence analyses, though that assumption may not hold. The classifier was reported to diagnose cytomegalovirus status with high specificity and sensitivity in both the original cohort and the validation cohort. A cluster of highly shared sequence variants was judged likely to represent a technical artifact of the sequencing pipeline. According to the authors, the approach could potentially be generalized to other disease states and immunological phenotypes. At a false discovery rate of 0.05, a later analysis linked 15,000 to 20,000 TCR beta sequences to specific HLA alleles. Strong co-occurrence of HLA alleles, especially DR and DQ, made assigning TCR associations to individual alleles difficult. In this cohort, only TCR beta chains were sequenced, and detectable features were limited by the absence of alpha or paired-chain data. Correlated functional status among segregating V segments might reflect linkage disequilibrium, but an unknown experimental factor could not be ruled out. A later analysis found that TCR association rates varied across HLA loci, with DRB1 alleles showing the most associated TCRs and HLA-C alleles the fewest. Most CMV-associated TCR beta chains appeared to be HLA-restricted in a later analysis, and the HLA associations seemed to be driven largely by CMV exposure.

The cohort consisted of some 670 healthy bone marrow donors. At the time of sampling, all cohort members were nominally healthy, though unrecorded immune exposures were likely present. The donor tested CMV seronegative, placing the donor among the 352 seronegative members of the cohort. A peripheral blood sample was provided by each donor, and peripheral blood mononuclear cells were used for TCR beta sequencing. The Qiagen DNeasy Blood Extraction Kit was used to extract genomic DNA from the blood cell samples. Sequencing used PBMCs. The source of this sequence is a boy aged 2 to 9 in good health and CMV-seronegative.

The sequenced DNA: TGTGCCAGCAGCTTTTACCCCTACCCGACTAGCTCCTACGAGCAGTACTTC. This encodes CASSFYPYPTSSYEQYF. The chain is assembled from TRBV7-2 and TRBJ2-7; perhaps TRBD2 is the D gene, with 6 bases matching. CDR1 SGHTA and CDR2 FQGNSA are derived from the germline V gene. Trimming at the junction amounts to 3 bases on V and 0 bases on J, and the germline ends lie 18 bases apart. The CDR3 starts with the cysteine, ends with the phenylalanine, and has 17 residues. The DNA shown is the 51-base CDR3, in frame from base 1.